The 20 T cell receptor beta chains listed next were all sequenced from one sample in a study of Ad26.COV2.S vaccination and SARS-CoV-2 variants. Treatment denoted: approximately 18 received Ad26.COV2.S at low or high dose, single or two shots; roughly five received placebo; per-sample allocation not given. Samples were taken on day 63 after the first vaccine or placebo injection. Only in-frame clones appear in the TCRdb table, and some are missing; sequencing was by immunoSEQ multiplex PCR. The data show about 240,000 clones, with 88% seen just once and 9.5% to 12% held by the top ten. The sequencing used peripheral blood, collected in a trial of Ad26.COV2.S vaccine versus placebo. These receptors originate from a person between 18 and 65 years old who received the Ad26.COV2.S COVID-19 vaccine or a placebo.

About this clone itself: At one end, the junction sequence differs from germline, possibly due to a read error. V usage is TRBV7-2 and J usage is TRBJ1-5; D unclear. The germline V gene encodes CDR1 SGHTA and CDR2 FQGNSA. CDR3 length: 15 residues. The DNA of the CDR3 is TGTGCCAGCGCCGACCGGGATCCTCTTTTGGCTCCCCGGCATTTT. Its translation: CASADRDPLLAPRHF.

The rearrangement links TRBV7-2 to TRBJ2-6; D gene unclear. CDR1 SGHTA and CDR2 FQGNSA come from the germline V gene. The V end lost 4 bases, the J end lost 0 bases, and 7 bases lay between the germline ends. The CDR3 extends over 15 amino acids. The CDR3 region has the DNA TGTGCCAGCAGCTCGAAGATCTCTGGGGCCAACGTCCTGACTTTC. The encoded protein is CASSSKISGANVLTF.

The chain recombines TRBV5-8 with TRBJ2-5, with D perhaps matching TRBD2 (5 bases). Germline values: CDR1 SGHTS, CDR2 YDEGEE. The CDR3 runs 15 residues. Between the trimmed V and J ends, which lost 4 bases and 4 bases, there was a span of 17 bases. CDR3 in amino acids: CASSNVRPEAETQYF. CDR3 in DNA: TGTGCCAGCAGCAACGTCAGACCGGAGGCAGAGACCCAGTACTTC. The entire variable domain, with the rest obtained from reference TRBV5-8 and TRBJ2-5, is as follows: EAGVTQSPTHLIKTRGQQATLRCSPISGHTSVYWYQQALGLGLQFLLWYDEGEERNRGNFPPRFSGRQFPNYSSELNVNALELEDSALYLCASSNVRPEAETQYFGPGTRLLVL.

About this clone: Other DNA sequences in the same sample also yield this CDR3. The chain has TRBV19 and TRBJ2-7; 7 positions agree with TRBD1. Germline values: CDR1 LNHDA, CDR2 SQIVND (reference sequence). Losses at the gene ends were 6 bases for V and 2 bases for J; bases not matched to a gene: 7. The CDR3 has 14 amino acids. The CDR3 region is CASSPGQVTYEQYF. The CDR3 coding sequence is TGTGCCAGTAGCCCCGGACAGGTTACCTACGAGCAGTACTTC.

CDR3 residues: CASSVAFMAGEGEQYF. The CDR3 bases are TGTGCCAGCAGCGTAGCTTTTATGGCGGGAGAGGGGGAGCAGTACTTC. This chain joins TRBV9 and TRBJ2-7; 7 bases fit TRBD2. V was clipped by 0 bases and J by 7 bases; unmatched bases: 13. Germline CDR1 reads SGDLS; CDR2 reads YYNGEE. This CDR3 contains 16 residues.

This chain connects TRBV9 to TRBJ2-3; D is uncertain. The V end lost 4 bases, the J end lost 1 base, and 13 bases lay between the germline ends. This CDR3 comprises 15 residues. In germline, CDR1 is SGDLS, CDR2 YYNGEE. The CDR3 DNA sequence: TGTGCCAGCAGCAACCTGGGTGGGGGCACAGATACGCAGTATTTT. Protein product: CASSNLGGGTDTQYF.

The chain employs TRBV6-2 or TRBV6-3 and TRBJ2-2; TRBD2 agrees at 11 bases. Trimming at V came to 6 bases and at J to 5 bases, leaving 5 bases not matched to a gene. The germline V gene encodes CDR1 MNHEY and CDR2 SVGEGT. The CDR3 totals 15 residues. CDR3 nucleotide sequence: TGTGCCAGCAGCCGTAGCGGGGGGGCGACCGGGGAGCTGTTTTTT. Protein product: CASSRSGGATGELFF.

This chain connects TRBV6-4 to TRBJ2-2; possible D gene TRBD1, 7 bases. CDR1 MRHNA and CDR2 SNTAGT come from the germline V gene. The CDR3 contains 14 residues. Trimming took 4 bases from V and 5 from J, leaving 11 bases between them. CDR3 nucleotides: TGTGCCAGCAGTGGACAGGGAGGAACCGGGGAGCTGTTTTTT. It encodes CASSGQGGTGELFF.

The table lists this clone with a count of one. The V call is TRBV5-1, the J call TRBJ2-1, with 8 bases fitting TRBD1. The CDR3 extends over 16 amino acids. CDR1 SGHRS and CDR2 YFSETQ come from the germline V gene. The J segment lost 5 bases and the V segment lost 4 bases, leaving 11 bases of the junction unmatched. The CDR3 protein is CASSPRGQGRDNEQFF. CDR3 in DNA: TGCGCCAGCAGCCCCCGAGGACAGGGCCGGGACAATGAGCAGTTCTTC.

The genes are TRBV10-3 and TRBJ2-2; weak D call: TRBD1 (6 bases). The CDR3 contains 18 residues. Germline CDR1 ENHRY, CDR2 SYGVKD. Trimming removed 6 bases at V and 6 bases at J, with 26 bases between. The CDR3 reads CAISNPTGPKGFAGELFF. The CDR3 nucleotides are TGTGCCATCAGCAACCCGACAGGCCCAAAGGGATTCGCCGGGGAGCTGTTTTTT.

Comment on this clone: The junction departs from the called germline gene at one end, perhaps through a read error. The chain links TRBV20-1 to TRBJ2-1; D gene ambiguous. CDR1 is DFQATT, CDR2 SNEGSKA, per germline (reference sequence). The CDR3 runs 11 residues. The CDR3: CSARANNEQFF. In DNA, the CDR3 is TGCAGTGCCAGAGCTAACAATGAGCAGTTCTTC.

Only a few counts were recorded for this clone. The chain employs TRBV19 and TRBJ1-5; no clear D gene. Germline CDR1 and CDR2: LNHDA and SQIVND (reference sequence). The CDR3 runs 15 residues. V was pared by 2 bases and J by 4 bases, with 12 bases between. The CDR3 coding sequence is TGTGCCAGTAGTATAAATAGTCTAACGAATCAGCCCCAGCATTTT. Translation: CASSINSLTNQPQHF.

V and J are TRBV30 and TRBJ1-2, with D perhaps TRBD1 (6 bases). V lost 3 bases to trimming and J lost 5 bases, with 19 bases between them. The CDR3 is 15 amino acids. Germline V gene sequence: CDR1 GTSNPN, CDR2 SVGIG (reference sequence). The CDR3 bases are TGTGCCTGGAGCGGAGACCCAGGGGATCGGTATGGCTACACCTTC. Translation: CAWSGDPGDRYGYTF.

The V gene is TRBV28, the J gene TRBJ2-7; D is unclear. Trimming shortened V by 8 bases and J by 3 bases, and 11 bases separated the two germline ends. There are 12 residues in the CDR3. Germline loops: CDR1 MDHEN, CDR2 SYDVKM. CDR3 amino acids: CASVDFRYEQYF. CDR3 nucleotide sequence: TGTGCCAGCGTGGATTTCCGCTACGAGCAGTACTTC.

CDR3 in DNA: TGTGCCTGGAGACCCCGGGGGTCCTACGAGCAGTACTTC. It codes for CAWRPRGSYEQYF. V is TRBV30 and J is TRBJ2-7; D possibly corresponds to TRBD2 (6 bases). This CDR3 comprises 13 residues. The germline V gene has CDR1 GTSNPN and CDR2 SVGIG (reference sequence). V was clipped by 3 bases and J by 1 base, with 10 bases between them. Looking up the rest from reference TRBV30 and TRBJ2-7 gives the full variable domain: SQTIHQWPATLVQPVGSPLSLECTVEGTSNPNLYWYRQAAGRGLQLLFYSVGIGQISSEVPQNLSASRPQDRQFILSSKKLLLSDSGFYLCAWRPRGSYEQYFGPGTRLTVT.

The chain combines TRBV11-3 with TRBJ2-5, with D possibly called TRBD1 or TRBD2 (6 bases each). The CDR3 sequence is 15 residues long. V lost 1 base and J 0 bases, leaving 9 bases between the germline ends. CDR1 is SGHNT and CDR2 is YENEEA in the germline V gene. The CDR3 bases are TGTGCCAGCAGCTTAGGGGGGGACAACCAAGAGACCCAGTACTTC. Its translation: CASSLGGDNQETQYF.

The chain uses TRBV5-4 and TRBJ1-3; D is undetermined. V shed 0 bases and J shed 1 base, with 5 bases lying between them. This CDR3 contains 14 residues. Germline V gene lookup returns CDR1 SGHNT and CDR2 YYREEE (reference sequence). CDR3 in DNA: TGTGCCAGCAGCTTGGTGGGATCTGGAAACACCATATATTTT. It translates to CASSLVGSGNTIYF.

The chain is built from TRBV4-3 and TRBJ1-5; TRBD1 matches at 10 bases. The V gene end was trimmed by 2 bases and the J gene end by 5 bases; junction bases not matched to a gene: 3. Germline assignment: CDR1 LGHNA and CDR2 YSLEER. The CDR3 is made up of 15 amino acids. CDR3 bases: TGCGCCAGCAGCCAACGGGGGACAGGGGATCAGCCCCAGCATTTT. Protein product: CASSQRGTGDQPQHF.

The chain couples TRBV11-2 to TRBJ2-2, with unresolved D. The V end was cut by 5 bases, the J end by 2 bases, with 12 bases between. Germline-derived CDR1 and CDR2 are SGHAT and FQNNGV. The CDR3 totals 15 residues. CDR3 region: CASSPRIFNTGELFF. The DNA for the CDR3 is TGTGCCAGCAGCCCCAGGATTTTTAACACCGGGGAGCTGTTTTTT.

The chain employs TRBV7-3 and TRBJ2-5; D is uncertain. Germline loops: CDR1 SGHTA, CDR2 FQGTGA. The ends were cut back, 2 bases at V and 4 bases at J, with 11 bases in the middle. The CDR3 length is 14 residues. The DNA for the CDR3 is TGTGCCAGCAGCTTATCAGCCCGCCCAGAGACCCAGTACTTC. Translating it yields CASSLSARPETQYF.